The TCR beta chain under discussion was sequenced for a study of beta chain bispecific antibodies for T cell cancers (dated by TCRdb to the early 2020s). Broadly, across the study: T cells from healthy donors were cocultured with T cell leukemia lines in the presence of bispecific antibodies, after which the depletion of each TRBV family was measured by TRBV sequencing of the surviving cells. Surface TRBV12 (TRBV12-3) was expressed by Jurkat cells, and surface TRBV5-5 was expressed by HPB-ALL cells. The full study reports these points: Cross-reactivity of the anti-TRBV5-5 antibody with TRBV5-6 was attributed to high sequence similarity between the two genes. Compared with anti-CD19, anti-TRBV12 exposure reduced the TRBV12-3 share of total TRBV signal by 97% to 99%; TRBV12-4 fell 36.5%, not significantly. Leukemia cell line cells were mixed with normal T cells in each sequenced sample, and most of the targeted TRBV signal was derived from the leukemia cells rather than from the normal T cells. Apart from the targeted and closely related genes, all other TRBV family members appeared to be unaffected by the TRBV-directed bispecific antibodies.

Unique molecular identifier barcodes were built into the libraries and used for clonotype quantification. Qiagen AllPrep DNA/RNA Micro kits were used to isolate total RNA, and an Agilent TapeStation was used to check RNA quality. TCR beta libraries were built by 5' RACE: cDNA synthesis followed by two PCR steps using TCR beta constant-region gene-specific primers. An Illumina MiSeq platform was used to sequence the TCR beta libraries. Per the source publication's procedure: MIGEC, MiXCR and VDJtools were used to process the reads. To get a clonotype's frequency, the unique molecular identifiers belonging to that clonotype were divided by all unique molecular identifiers in the sample. Nonfunctional TRBV genes classified in IMGT as pseudogenes or open reading frames, such as TRBV1, TRBV12-1 and TRBV21, were excluded. TCRdb reran the public reads through fastp at Q25 and MiXCR, keeping productive beta chains. Entries are consolidated by CDR3 protein sequence, retaining the most common genes and DNA. The V and J calls shown here were made by TCRdb, not taken from the authors' results. The sample table holds tens of thousands of distinct CDR3 sequences, of which 2% to 2.5% were seen once. The ten largest clones capture 5.2% of the sample.

This clonotype was recorded many times. Its antigen is still unknown. Per-base quality was not reported, and no clone a single base away is much larger than it. According to the study, the label for this sample's treatment or condition signals: alpha-V12: anti-TRBV12 scFv linked to anti-CD3 scFv. For approximately three days, T cells were expanded from blood mononuclear cells using either the anti-CD3 antibody OKT3 or CD3/CD28 Dynabeads. The anti-TRBV12 bispecific sample came from a coculture of Jurkat leukemia cells with normal T cells, compared against an anti-CD19 bispecific control coculture. Expanded T cells were maintained in RPMI 1640 supplemented with around 9.3% fetal bovine serum, recombinant human IL-2 (about 100 IU/ml) and IL-7 (about 5.1 ng/ml). Each coculture contained around 5 x 10^4 normal T cells, around 5 x 10^4 target cells and bispecific antibody in about 92 ul and was incubated for about 15 hours at 37 degrees C. Every bispecific antibody was made of two single-chain variable fragments expressed in a single-chain diabody format with a His tag. Effector T cells were obtained from healthy human donors, and peripheral blood mononuclear cells were isolated from leukapheresis samples by Ficoll density gradient centrifugation.

CDR1 and CDR2 (MNHEY, SVGEGT) derive from the germline V gene. Relative to germline, V is missing 6 bases and J is missing 0 bases, with 17 bases of the junction outside any gene match. CDR3 length: 20 amino acids, cysteine to phenylalanine. The read is trimmed to its CDR3 DNA, 60 bases read in frame from base 1. The sequencing here drew on healthy donor T cells cultured with leukemia cells, taken from a culture containing a bispecific antibody targeting TCR Vbeta12. The chain employs TRBV6-2 or TRBV6-3 and TRBJ2-1; TRBD2 aligns with 10 central bases. This clonotype was obtained from a human donor in good health. Some clones in this sample may be carry-over from other donors' samples. The sequence in DNA is TGTGCCAGCAGATCTCTTAGATCTAGCGGGGGCCCGTCCTCCTACAATGAGCAGTTCTTC. Its amino acids are CASRSLRSSGGPSSYNEQFF.